This entry is about one T cell receptor beta chain. Per the study methods: Counts of nucleated cells, estimated from reference gene primer amplification, were obtained. Method: immunoSEQ multiplex PCR; TCRdb's copy keeps in-frame clones and lacks some. The DNA was the basis for D and trimming; V, J and clone size are from that table. The data contain around 330,000 clones, around 85% of them singletons. The data were obtained in a study of blood T cell repertoires in COVID-19. As for the study in general: Samples of COVID-19 (acute and convalescent) were obtained from the United States, Italy and Spain.

Participant-given clinical history determined each cohort assignment. Within 2 weeks before study entry, exposed participants met a COVID-19 case. The specimen sequenced was PBMCs or T cells enriched from blood (not recorded which). The clonotype was recovered from a woman aged 25-40 years who had been exposed to COVID-19.

CDR3: CASSDPLGATGELFF. The CDR3 nucleotides are TGTGCCAGCAGCGATCCCCTAGGGGCGACCGGGGAGCTGTTTTTT. The chain has TRBV5-6 and TRBJ2-2; TRBD1 might be the D (5 bases). This CDR3 contains 15 residues. The germline V gene has CDR1 SGHDT and CDR2 YYEEEE. The V and J ends lost 4 bases and 5 bases respectively, with 15 bases between them.